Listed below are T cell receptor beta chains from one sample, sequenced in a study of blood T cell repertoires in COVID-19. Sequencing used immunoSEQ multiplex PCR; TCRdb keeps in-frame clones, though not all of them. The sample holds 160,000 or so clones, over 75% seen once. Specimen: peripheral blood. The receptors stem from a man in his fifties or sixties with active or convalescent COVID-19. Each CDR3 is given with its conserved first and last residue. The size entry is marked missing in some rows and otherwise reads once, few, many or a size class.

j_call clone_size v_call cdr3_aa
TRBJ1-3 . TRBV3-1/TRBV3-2 CASSQAYRGSSGNTIYF
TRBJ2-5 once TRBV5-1 CASSLGGLAGAQETQYF
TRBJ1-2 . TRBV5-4 CASSLATGGENYGYTF
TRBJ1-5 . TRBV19 CASSAGHSNQPQHF
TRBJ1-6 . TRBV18 CASSPLTGDSPLHF
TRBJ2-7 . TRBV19 CASSIDNRGYEQYF
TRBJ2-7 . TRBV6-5 CASHNRGFDEQYF
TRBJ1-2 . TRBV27 CASRLRGTELYGYTF
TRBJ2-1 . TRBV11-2 CASSLGLAGGLSYNEQFF
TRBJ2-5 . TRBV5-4 CASSRGAGSEWETQYF
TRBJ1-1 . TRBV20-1 CSASMASPGTEAFF
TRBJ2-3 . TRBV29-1 CSAWTPSSTDTQYF
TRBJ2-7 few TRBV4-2 CASSQGATGGNYEQYF
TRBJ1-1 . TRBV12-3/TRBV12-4 CASSPREQSEAFF
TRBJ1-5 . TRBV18 CASSVTSGGSSYQPQHF
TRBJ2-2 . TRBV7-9 CASSRGQIPNTGELFF
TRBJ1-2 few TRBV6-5 CASSSDRYGYTF
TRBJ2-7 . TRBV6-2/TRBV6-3 CASSYSASGSNRQYF
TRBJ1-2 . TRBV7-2 CASSPQRTNYGYTF
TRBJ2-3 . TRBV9 CASSVATRLAGGSTDTQYF
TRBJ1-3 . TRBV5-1 CASRELRGSQYTIYF
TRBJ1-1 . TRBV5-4 CASSSPDRNTEAFF
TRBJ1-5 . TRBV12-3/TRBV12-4 CASSIQQPQHF
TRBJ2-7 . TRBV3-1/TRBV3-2 CASSLGLAGRSYEQYF
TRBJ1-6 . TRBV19 CASSSDRVDSPLHF
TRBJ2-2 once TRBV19 CATSRGTGELFF
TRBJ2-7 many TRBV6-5 CASRQEGTYEQYF
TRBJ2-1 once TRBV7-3 CASSSGGPYNEQFF
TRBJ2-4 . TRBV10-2 CASSERLAGVDFTAKNIQYF
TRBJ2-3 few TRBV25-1 CASSETNHPSTDTQYF
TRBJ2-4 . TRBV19 CASQEGQGKNIQYF
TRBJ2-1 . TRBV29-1 CSVLDRARYNEQFF
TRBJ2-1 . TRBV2 CASSEHTSGDYNEQFF
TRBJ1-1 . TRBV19 CASSITTYTEAFF
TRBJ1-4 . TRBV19 CASSTLDRGNEKLFF